Below are 32 T cell receptor beta chains sequenced from a single sample in a study of cytotoxic CD8 clonotypes in ibrutinib-treated CLL. The table came from immunoSEQ multiplex PCR; TCRdb's copy has only in-frame clones and leaves some out. This sample yields tens of thousands of clones, of which around 81% are seen a single time; roughly 8% belongs to the top ten. Source: PBMCs, taken at disease progression, from a patient treated with ibrutinib. The receptors derive from a human donor with chronic lymphocytic leukemia.

The CDR3 bases are TGCGCCAGCAGCACGGGTCCGGGACAGGGAATCTACGAGCAGTACTTC. This encodes CASSTGPGQGIYEQYF. J is TRBJ2-7 and V is TRBV5-1, with 9 bases aligning to TRBD1. This CDR3 spans 16 amino acids. Germline V gives CDR1 SGHRS, CDR2 YFSETQ. V shed 4 bases, J shed 3 bases, and the junction held 11 bases outside the gene matches.

V usage is TRBV25-1 and J usage is TRBJ2-2; D ambiguous. This CDR3 region has 12 residues. Trimming cost V 5 bases and J 5 bases, with 6 bases left between them. The germline CDR1 and CDR2 sequences are MGHDK and SYGVNS. CDR3 in DNA: TGTGCCAGCAGTCCGGTAACCGGGGAGCTGTTTTTT. Protein product: CASSPVTGELFF.

This clone was detected only a few times. The sample holds other DNA sequences that translate to the same CDR3. This chain joins TRBV27 and TRBJ1-2, with D maybe TRBD1 (6 bases). Trimming removed 5 bases from V and 4 bases from J, with 11 bases in between. Looked up from germline, CDR1 is MNHEY and CDR2 is SMNVEV (reference sequence). CDR3 size: 13 residues. The CDR3 sequence: CASSPLDSYGYTF. In nucleotides, the CDR3 is TGTGCCAGCAGTCCCTTGGACAGCTATGGCTACACCTTC.

The V and J genes are TRBV19 and TRBJ1-5, with no clear D. Germline-derived CDR1 and CDR2 are LNHDA and SQIVND (reference sequence). V lost 0 bases, J lost 2 bases, and 14 bases lay in between. The CDR3 has 17 residues. CDR3 loop: CASSIDAGGLRNQPQHF. CDR3 bases: TGTGCCAGTAGTATAGATGCCGGTGGATTGCGCAATCAGCCCCAGCATTTT.

J is TRBJ1-1 and V is TRBV11-2; the D is unclear. V lost 1 base to trimming and J lost 5 bases, with 11 bases between them. The CDR3 runs to 14 residues. Germline assignment: CDR1 SGHAT and CDR2 FQNNGV. In DNA, the CDR3 is TGTGCCAGCAGCTTAGTGGGGATGGGAACTGAAGCTTTCTTT. This encodes CASSLVGMGTEAFF. Using reference TRBV11-2 and TRBJ1-1 for the parts outside the CDR3, the full variable domain is EAGVAQSPRYKIIEKRQSVAFWCNPISGHATLYWYQQILGQGPKLLIQFQNNGVVDDSQLPKDRFSAERLKGVDSTLKIQPAKLEDSAVYLCASSLVGMGTEAFFGQGTRLTVV.

This chain links TRBV25-1 with TRBJ1-6; 7 bases agree with TRBD1. Germline V gene data show CDR1 as MGHDK and CDR2 as SYGVNS. The trim removed 4 bases at V and 1 base at J, leaving 4 bases unmatched. CDR3 size: 16 residues. CDR3 nucleotide sequence: TGTGCCAGCAGTGTTCAGGGGGGATCCTATAATTCACCCCTCCACTTT. Protein: CASSVQGGSYNSPLHF.

This clone was recorded once. V is TRBV5-1 and J is TRBJ2-5; the match to TRBD2 covers 11 bases. V shed 4 bases and J 4 bases; nucleotides not matched to a gene: 15. This CDR3 region has 18 residues. The V gene's germline CDR1 is SGHRS and CDR2 YFSETQ. The DNA for the CDR3 is TGCGCCAGCAGCCAAATGTATAGCGGGAGGGCCGCGCGAGAGACCCAGTACTTC. Protein sequence: CASSQMYSGRAARETQYF. Based on the CDR3 plus reference TRBV5-1 and TRBJ2-5, the full variable domain is KAGVTQTPRYLIKTRGQQVTLSCSPISGHRSVSWYQQTPGQGLQFLFEYFSETQRNKGNFPGRFSGRQFSNSRSEMNVSTLELGDSALYLCASSQMYSGRAARETQYFGPGTRLLVL.

The V gene is TRBV6-1, the J gene TRBJ1-3; D may be TRBD1 (6 bases). This CDR3 contains 16 residues. The V end lost 0 bases, the J end lost 4 bases, and 13 bases lay between the germline ends. Germline CDR1 reads MNHNS; CDR2 reads SASEGT. The CDR3 is CASSEAGLTGGNTIYF. The CDR3 DNA reads as TGTGCCAGCAGTGAAGCGGGCTTGACAGGCGGAAACACCATATATTTT.

This chain connects TRBV9 to TRBJ2-7, with 7 bases identical to TRBD2. The CDR3 is made up of 15 amino acids. V shed 0 bases and J 2 bases; nucleotides not matched to a gene: 5. Germline-derived CDR1 and CDR2 are SGDLS and YYNGEE. The CDR3 DNA reads as TGTGCCAGCAGCGTAGAGAGCGGACTAGCCTACGAGCAGTACTTC. Its translation: CASSVESGLAYEQYF. The full variable domain, rest sourced from reference TRBV9 and TRBJ2-7, is DSGVTQTPKHLITATGQRVTLRCSPRSGDLSVYWYQQSLDQGLQFLIQYYNGEERAKGNILERFSAQQFPDLHSELNLSSLELGDSALYFCASSVESGLAYEQYFGPGTRLTVT.

This clone was picked up one time. The genes are TRBV11-2 and TRBJ2-1, with TRBD2 identical over 9 bases. The CDR3 has 17 amino acids. V dropped 1 base and J dropped 0; count of bases not matched to a gene: 4. Germline-derived CDR1 and CDR2 are SGHAT and FQNNGV. For the CDR3, the DNA is TGTGCCAGCAGCTTAGGCCGCGGGGGGGCCTCCTACAATGAGCAGTTCTTC. Protein: CASSLGRGGASYNEQFF.

The gene calls are TRBV18 and TRBJ1-1, with D maybe TRBD1 (6 bases). The CDR3 has 15 amino acids. Trimming removed 6 bases from V and 3 bases from J, with 17 bases in between. The germline gives CDR1 KGHSH, CDR2 LQKENI. Here the CDR3 DNA reads TGTGCCAGCTCCTCAGGACAGCAAAGGTACACTGAAGCTTTCTTT. Its translation: CASSSGQQRYTEAFF.

This clone was observed a handful of times. The V and J genes are TRBV5-5 and TRBJ2-5; the D is unclear. The CDR3 contains 14 residues. Germline V gene lookup returns CDR1 SGHKS and CDR2 YYEKEE (reference sequence). V was trimmed by 1 base and J by 5 bases, leaving 12 bases between them. DNA of the CDR3: TGTGCCAGCAGCTTGCTCTTTTGGTCGGAGACCCAGTACTTC. This gives the protein CASSLLFWSETQYF.

This sequence joins TRBV7-9 and TRBJ2-2; TRBD1 agrees at 9 bases. This CDR3 is 15 amino acids long. In germline, CDR1 is SEHNR, CDR2 FQNEAQ (reference sequence). J gave up 3 bases and V 5 bases, and 4 bases lay outside the gene matches. CDR3 region: CASSKTGGHTGELFF. The DNA for the CDR3 is TGTGCCAGCAGCAAAACAGGGGGCCACACCGGGGAGCTGTTTTTT.

This clone was observed a handful of times. The chain couples TRBV25-1 to TRBJ1-2; D perhaps matches TRBD1 (5 bases). CDR1 and CDR2 from the germline V gene are MGHDK and SYGVNS. The CDR3 loop spans 12 amino acids. Between the trimmed V and J ends, which lost 7 bases and 7 bases, there was a span of 13 bases. The CDR3: CASTPRVSGYTF. The DNA for the CDR3 is TGTGCCAGCACGCCCAGGGTCTCTGGCTACACCTTC.

The chain joins TRBV7-9 to TRBJ1-4; a possible D gene is TRBD1 (6 bases). The V end lost 5 bases, the J end lost 4 bases, and 8 bases lay between the germline ends. Per germline, CDR1 SEHNR and CDR2 FQNEAQ (reference sequence). This CDR3 has 13 amino acids. CDR3 bases: TGTGCCAGCAGCAAACAGGGTAATGAAAAACTGTTTTTT. Protein: CASSKQGNEKLFF.

The chain recombines TRBV29-1 with TRBJ1-4, with 9 bases fitting TRBD1. This CDR3 is 15 amino acids long. CDR1 is SQVTM, CDR2 ANQGSEA, per germline. With V trimmed by 5 bases and J by 5 bases, 9 bases remained unmatched. For the CDR3, the DNA is TGCAGCGTTACGGGACAGGGACTGGGGAATGAAAAACTGTTTTTT. Its translation: CSVTGQGLGNEKLFF. Combining the CDR3 with reference TRBV29-1 and TRBJ1-4 gives the whole variable domain SAVISQKPSRDICQRGTSLTIQCQVDSQVTMMFWYRQQPGQSLTLIATANQGSEATYESGFVIDKFPISRPNLTFSTLTVSNMSPEDSSIYLCSVTGQGLGNEKLFFGSGTQLSVL.

This sequence joins TRBV19 and TRBJ2-1, with 8 nucleotides matching TRBD2. The CDR3 contains 16 residues. Germline V gives CDR1 LNHDA, CDR2 SQIVND (reference sequence). Losses at the gene ends were 0 bases for V and 4 bases for J; bases not matched to a gene: 5. The CDR3 protein is CASSIDFREGYNEQFF. The CDR3 DNA reads TGTGCCAGTAGTATAGATTTCCGGGAGGGATACAATGAGCAGTTCTTC.

This clone was observed a handful of times. The CDR3 coding sequence is TGTGCCAGCAGCTTAGGAATGCCGGATGAAAAACTGTTTTTT. Its protein product is CASSLGMPDEKLFF. The chain joins TRBV7-9 to TRBJ1-4, with D uncertain. V lost 1 base and J lost 6, with 9 bases in between. Germline V gene sequence: CDR1 SEHNR, CDR2 FQNEAQ (reference sequence). The CDR3 extends over 14 amino acids.

The genes are TRBV6-4 and TRBJ2-5; no reliable D call. Germline-derived CDR1 and CDR2 are MRHNA and SNTAGT. The CDR3 has 15 amino acids. V was cut by 0 bases and J by 7 bases, with 15 bases left in between. The CDR3 DNA follows: TGTGCCAGCAGTGACTCCGGTGGTGGGATAGGGACCCAGTACTTC. Amino acid sequence: CASSDSGGGIGTQYF.

V and J are TRBV6-1 and TRBJ2-3; maybe TRBD1 (7 bases). Per the germline V gene, CDR1 is MNHNS and CDR2 is SASEGT. V was clipped by 1 base and J by 0 bases, with 11 bases between them. This CDR3 is built from 16 residues. CDR3 sequence (DNA): TGTGCCAGCAGTGAAGTTGCAGGGGGGAGCACAGATACGCAGTATTTT. This encodes CASSEVAGGSTDTQYF.

The gene calls are TRBV19 and TRBJ2-6; D may be TRBD1 (6 bases). Germline V gives CDR1 LNHDA, CDR2 SQIVND (reference sequence). The CDR3 is 16 residues long. Trimming took off 6 bases at V and 1 base at J, with 13 bases between the two ends. The CDR3 loop reads CASRQGSGSGANVLTF. In DNA, the CDR3 is TGTGCCAGTAGGCAGGGGTCGGGGTCTGGGGCCAACGTCCTGACTTTC.

The chain has TRBV5-1 and TRBJ2-7, with 9 bases matching TRBD1. The CDR3 loop spans 14 amino acids. V was clipped by 4 bases and J by 2 bases; unmatched bases: 4. Germline lookup yields CDR1 SGHRS and CDR2 YFSETQ. As DNA, the CDR3 is TGCGCCAGCAGCCCCGGGACAGGGCCCTACGAGCAGTACTTC. Translated: CASSPGTGPYEQYF. Full variable domain (missing parts from reference TRBV5-1 and TRBJ2-7): KAGVTQTPRYLIKTRGQQVTLSCSPISGHRSVSWYQQTPGQGLQFLFEYFSETQRNKGNFPGRFSGRQFSNSRSEMNVSTLELGDSALYLCASSPGTGPYEQYFGPGTRLTVT.

The genes are TRBV2 and TRBJ2-7; weak D call: TRBD1 (5 bases). The CDR3 loop spans 13 amino acids. Germline CDR1 is SNHLY and CDR2 is FYNNEI. V dropped 8 bases and J dropped 2 bases, with 13 bases sitting between them. CDR3 coding DNA: TGTGCCAGCGGATTAGACAGAGCCTACGAGCAGTACTTC. As protein: CASGLDRAYEQYF. Using reference TRBV2 and TRBJ2-7 for the parts outside the CDR3, the full variable domain is EPEVTQTPSHQVTQMGQEVILRCVPISNHLYFYWYRQILGQKVEFLVSFYNNEISEKSEIFDDQFSVERPDGSNFTLKIRSTKLEDSAMYFCASGLDRAYEQYFGPGTRLTVT.

V and J are TRBV9 and TRBJ1-4; no reliable D call. The CDR3 totals 16 residues. CDR1 and CDR2 (germline): SGDLS, YYNGEE. Trimming pared 0 bases from V and 8 bases from J, leaving 17 bases between. CDR3 in amino acids: CASSVAGNSYGEKLFF. CDR3 in DNA: TGTGCCAGCAGCGTAGCCGGGAATTCGTACGGAGAAAAACTGTTTTTT.

This sequence joins TRBV5-1 and TRBJ1-1; no clear D. This CDR3 is 14 amino acids long. Trimming pared 2 bases from V and 0 bases from J, leaving 8 bases between. In germline, CDR1 is SGHRS, CDR2 YFSETQ. The CDR3 sequence is CASSLQSMNTEAFF. CDR3 DNA: TGCGCCAGCAGCTTACAGAGCATGAACACTGAAGCTTTCTTT.

V and J are TRBV30 and TRBJ1-1; a possible D gene is TRBD1 (5 bases). CDR1 and CDR2 (germline): GTSNPN, SVGIG (reference sequence). Trimming removed 3 bases from V and 1 base from J, with 9 bases in between. This CDR3 comprises 13 residues. Written as DNA, the CDR3 is TGTGCCTGGAGAAGGGGACCGAACACTGAAGCTTTCTTT. Translation: CAWRRGPNTEAFF.

The rearrangement links TRBV10-2 to TRBJ1-4, with D maybe TRBD1 (6 bases). CDR3 length: 15 residues. Germline lookup yields CDR1 WSHSY and CDR2 SAAADI. V was clipped by 2 bases and J by 4 bases, with 11 bases between them. CDR3 region: CASSERGRGNEKLFF. In DNA form, the CDR3 reads TGCGCCAGCAGTGAGCGGGGCAGGGGTAATGAAAAACTGTTTTTT.

The chain joins TRBV6-6 to TRBJ1-1; unclear D gene. The ends were cut back, 5 bases at V and 3 bases at J, with 13 bases in the middle. CDR3 length: 14 amino acids. Per germline, CDR1 MNHNY and CDR2 SVGAGI (reference sequence). The CDR3 protein is CASSRSGRDTEAFF. CDR3 coding DNA: TGTGCCAGCAGTCGGAGCGGGAGGGACACTGAAGCTTTCTTT.

This clone was seen only once. J is TRBJ2-7 and V is TRBV19; possible D gene TRBD2, 5 bases. The CDR3 is made up of 13 amino acids. Looked up from germline, CDR1 is LNHDA and CDR2 is SQIVND (reference sequence). The ends were cut back, 6 bases at V and 5 bases at J, with 14 bases in the middle. The CDR3 sequence is CASRDGLHDEQYF. DNA for the CDR3: TGTGCCAGTAGAGACGGACTCCATGACGAGCAGTACTTC.

This clone has just a few counts. This chain uses TRBV5-3 with TRBJ2-7, with D possibly matching TRBD1 (6 bases). TRBV5-3 is an open reading frame whose function is uncertain. This CDR3 contains 13 residues. The ends were cut back, 4 bases at V and 5 bases at J, with 13 bases in the middle. CDR3 region: CARSITGLHEQYF. CDR3 nucleotides: TGTGCCAGAAGCATCACAGGGCTACACGAGCAGTACTTC.

The chain uses TRBV18 and TRBJ1-4; D remains unclear. This CDR3 has 13 residues. CDR1 is KGHSH and CDR2 is LQKENI in the germline V gene. Trimming pared 2 bases from V and 8 bases from J, leaving 9 bases between. The CDR3 nucleotides read TGTGCCAGCTCACCAAGTTGGATCGAAAAACTGTTTTTT. This translates into CASSPSWIEKLFF. Full variable domain (outside the CDR3, taken from reference TRBV18 and TRBJ1-4): NAGVMQNPRHLVRRRGQEARLRCSPMKGHSHVYWYRQLPEEGLKFMVYLQKENIIDESGMPKERFSAEFPKEGPSILRIQQVVRGDSAAYFCASSPSWIEKLFFGSGTQLSVL.

This chain uses TRBV27 with TRBJ1-5; a weak D match, TRBD1 (6 bases). V lost 6 bases, J lost 4 bases, and 16 bases lay in between. The germline V gene has CDR1 MNHEY and CDR2 SMNVEV (reference sequence). The CDR3 spans 15 residues. The CDR3 DNA reads TGTGCCAGCAGACCTACGGACAGCTTGAATCAGCCCCAGCATTTT. Protein product: CASRPTDSLNQPQHF.